A selection of T cell receptor beta chains follows, all from one sample in a study of T cells after yellow fever vaccination. TCRdb reanalysed the 5' RACE reads using MiXCR and keeps one entry per CDR3 protein. There are 120,000 or so distinct CDR3 sequences in the sample; nearly 15% occur only once, and around 40% lies in the top ten. Here the sequenced sample was CD8+ T cells sorted from PBMCs, taken 5 days after the yellow fever booster vaccination. These receptors were taken from a young man who received the YFV17D yellow fever vaccine. CDR3s include the opening cysteine and the closing phenylalanine or tryptophan. D genes are given only for firm matches. Size is omitted from some rows. Given values are once, few, many or a class for expanded clones.

V gene	clone size	CDR3 length	J gene	D gene	CDR3 DNA	CDR3 protein
TRBV5-1	.	13	TRBJ2-3	TRBD1	TGCGCCAGCAGGACAGGGAACACAGATACGCAGTATTTT	CASRTGNTDTQYF
TRBV3-1	few	15	TRBJ2-3	TRBD2	TGTGCCAGCAGCCCTAGGACTAGAAGCACAGATACGCAGTATTTT	CASSPRTRSTDTQYF
TRBV11-2	few	17	TRBJ2-7	.	TGTGCCAGCAGCTTTAGTCGGTCCAGTTGGGGGCAGAGCGAGCAGTACTTC	CASSFSRSSWGQSEQYF
TRBV9	.	17	TRBJ2-1	.	TGTGCCAGCAGCGTAGGTGGAGGGAAGGGGAGATACAATGAGCAGTTCTTC	CASSVGGGKGRYNEQFF
TRBV4-3	many	16	TRBJ2-1	.	TGCGCCAGCAGCCAGGATGAAGGGAGCTCCTACAATGAGCAGTTCTTC	CASSQDEGSSYNEQFF
TRBV6-2/TRBV6-3	.	16	TRBJ2-5	.	TGTGCCAGCAGTAAAAAGTCCCTAGCGTACCAAGAGACCCAGTACTTC	CASSKKSLAYQETQYF
TRBV7-2	.	15	TRBJ1-5	.	TGTGCCAGCAGCTTAATTGGAAATCCCAATCAGCCCCAGCATTTT	CASSLIGNPNQPQHF
TRBV7-6	.	13	TRBJ2-1	.	TGTGCCAGCAGCTTCCGACTGTACAATGAGCAGTTCTTC	CASSFRLYNEQFF
TRBV20-1	few	15	TRBJ2-3	TRBD2	TGCAGTGCTAGACCTAGCGGGGGGGCCCCAGATACGCAGTATTTT	CSARPSGGAPDTQYF
TRBV29-1	few	15	TRBJ1-2	.	TGCAGCGTTGCCCTGGGCGCAGGGGAGGACTATGGCTACACCTTC	CSVALGAGEDYGYTF
TRBV28	.	15	TRBJ1-6	.	TGTGCCAGCCTTCCCGGGGAGGACCCTTATTCACCCCTCCACTTT	CASLPGEDPYSPLHF
TRBV27	.	16	TRBJ2-7	.	TGTGCCAGCAGTCCCCTCCTCGGAGGGGGGTCCTCCGAGCAGTACTTC	CASSPLLGGGSSEQYF
TRBV29-1	.	10	TRBJ1-1	.	TGCAGCGTGGGTGGGCGTGAAGCTTTCTTT	CSVGGREAFF
TRBV6-5	.	14	TRBJ2-2	.	TGTGCCAGCAGTTACAAAGGCGGAACCGGGGAGCTGTTTTTT	CASSYKGGTGELFF
TRBV11-2	.	14	TRBJ2-2	.	TGTGCCAGCAGCCCATCGGGACTGACCGGGGAGCTGTTTTTT	CASSPSGLTGELFF
TRBV29-1	few	17	TRBJ2-5	.	TGCAGCGTTGACGCCGGCCCGGACAGACCTGCCCAGGAGACCCAGTACTTC	CSVDAGPDRPAQETQYF
TRBV10-3	.	14	TRBJ2-5	.	TGTGCCATCAGTACAACATCAGGCCAAGAGACCCAGTACTTC	CAISTTSGQETQYF
TRBV11-2	.	15	TRBJ2-7	TRBD2	TGTGCCAGCAGCTTAGGGGGGGGACCGTTCTACGAGCAGTACTTC	CASSLGGGPFYEQYF
TRBV10-2	.	14	TRBJ2-1	TRBD2	TGCGCCAGCAGTGTTAGCGGGGGGGCAATTGAGCAGTTCTTC	CASSVSGGAIEQFF
TRBV12-3/TRBV12-4	.	15	TRBJ2-2	.	TGTGCCAGCAGTTTAGAGGGGGCGAACACCGGGGAGCTGTTTTTT	CASSLEGANTGELFF
TRBV19	.	16	TRBJ1-1	.	TGTGCCAGTAGTGTCTTCCATACAGGGATGAACACTGAAGCTTTCTTT	CASSVFHTGMNTEAFF
TRBV6-5	few	16	TRBJ2-1	.	TGTGCCAGCAGTTATTCAAACCCTAGCTCCTACAATGAGCAGTTCTTC	CASSYSNPSSYNEQFF
TRBV20-1	.	15	TRBJ2-3	TRBD1	TGCAGTGCTTCCAGAGACAGGGTGGGCACAGATACGCAGTATTTT	CSASRDRVGTDTQYF
TRBV12-3/TRBV12-4	few	12	TRBJ2-5	TRBD2	TGTGCCAGCAGTTTGCCGGGGGGTACGAGGGACTTC	CASSLPGGTRDF
TRBV7-7	.	15	TRBJ2-5	TRBD1	TGTGCTAGCAGCTTAGGACAGGGGGACGGAGAGACCCAGTACTTC	CASSLGQGDGETQYF
TRBV6-2/TRBV6-3	.	12	TRBJ2-1	.	TGTGCCAGCAGTTACCCTCTTAATGAGCAGTTCTTC	CASSYPLNEQFF
TRBV5-4	.	16	TRBJ2-3	TRBD1	TGTGCCAGCAGGGGAGGACAGGGGGCGAGCACAGATACGCAGTATTTT	CASRGGQGASTDTQYF
TRBV19	few	15	TRBJ2-7	TRBD1	TGTGCCAGTAGTATCGGGACAGGTTTCGCCTACGAGCAGTACTTC	CASSIGTGFAYEQYF
TRBV5-1	.	15	TRBJ2-5	.	TGCGCCAGCAGCTGGAGAGGGACGCGTCAAGAGACCCAGTACTTC	CASSWRGTRQETQYF
TRBV3-1	.	15	TRBJ1-2	.	TGTGCCAGCAGCCAAACCGGGGACCTTACCGGTGGCTACACCTTC	CASSQTGDLTGGYTF
TRBV20-1	.	11	TRBJ1-2	.	TGCAGTGCTAGACAGCACGGGGGCTACACCTTC	CSARQHGGYTF
TRBV14	few	14	TRBJ2-1	.	TGTGCCAGCAGCCAATCGGGCTCTATAGGTGAGCAGTTCTTC	CASSQSGSIGEQFF
TRBV20-1	.	15	TRBJ2-5	TRBD1	TGCAGTGCTAGGCGGCAGGGGGTTAACCAAGAGACCCAGTACTTC	CSARRQGVNQETQYF
TRBV5-1	.	12	TRBJ2-7	.	TGCGCCAGCAGCATCCGGGACACCGAGCAGTACTTC	CASSIRDTEQYF
TRBV20-1	few	14	TRBJ2-7	.	TGCAGTGCTCGCAGTCCCCTAGCGCGCGACGAGCAGTACTTC	CSARSPLARDEQYF
TRBV15	few	12	TRBJ1-4	.	TGTGCCACCAGTAAAGAGAACGGTCGGATGTTTTTT	CATSKENGRMFF
TRBV5-1	.	17	TRBJ2-3	TRBD2	TGCGCCAGCAGCTCGTTGGGACTAGCGGAAAACACAGATACGCAGTATTTT	CASSSLGLAENTDTQYF
TRBV6-5	.	14	TRBJ1-2	.	TGTGCCAGCAGTTACTCGAACGTAGAGTATGGCTACACCTTC	CASSYSNVEYGYTF
TRBV6-6	.	16	TRBJ1-2	.	TGTGCCAGCAGTTCCCTTCTGGGTAGCTTTAACTATGGCTACACCTTC	CASSSLLGSFNYGYTF
TRBV5-1	few	15	TRBJ2-3	.	TGCGCCAGCAGCTTGTATACTAGAGGCACAGATACGCAGTATTTT	CASSLYTRGTDTQYF
TRBV3-1	.	17	TRBJ2-2	TRBD1	TGTGCCAGCAGGGATTACTTGGGGACAGGGGTTTCCGGGGAGCTGTTTTTT	CASRDYLGTGVSGELFF
TRBV7-6	.	15	TRBJ2-3	.	TGTGCCAGCAGCCCCTATTCGGGGAGGACAGATACGCAGTATTTT	CASSPYSGRTDTQYF
TRBV7-3	.	12	TRBJ2-5	.	TGTGCCAGCAGCTTAGACCAAGAGACCCAGTACTTC	CASSLDQETQYF
TRBV6-5	.	14	TRBJ1-2	.	TGTGCCAGCAGTTACGCGCCCTTTCTAGGTGGCTACACCTTC	CASSYAPFLGGYTF
TRBV20-1	few	16	TRBJ2-1	TRBD2	TGCAGTGCAGCAGGGACTAGCGGGGGCCACTACAATGAGCAGTTCTTC	CSAAGTSGGHYNEQFF
TRBV12-3/TRBV12-4	many	13	TRBJ1-2	.	TGTGCCAGCAGTCAGACACTTAACTATGGCTACACCTTC	CASSQTLNYGYTF
TRBV12-3/TRBV12-4	.	16	TRBJ1-1	.	TGTGCCAGCAGTTTAGAAGAGGGCAAAAATCGGGCTGAAGCTTTCTTT	CASSLEEGKNRAEAFF